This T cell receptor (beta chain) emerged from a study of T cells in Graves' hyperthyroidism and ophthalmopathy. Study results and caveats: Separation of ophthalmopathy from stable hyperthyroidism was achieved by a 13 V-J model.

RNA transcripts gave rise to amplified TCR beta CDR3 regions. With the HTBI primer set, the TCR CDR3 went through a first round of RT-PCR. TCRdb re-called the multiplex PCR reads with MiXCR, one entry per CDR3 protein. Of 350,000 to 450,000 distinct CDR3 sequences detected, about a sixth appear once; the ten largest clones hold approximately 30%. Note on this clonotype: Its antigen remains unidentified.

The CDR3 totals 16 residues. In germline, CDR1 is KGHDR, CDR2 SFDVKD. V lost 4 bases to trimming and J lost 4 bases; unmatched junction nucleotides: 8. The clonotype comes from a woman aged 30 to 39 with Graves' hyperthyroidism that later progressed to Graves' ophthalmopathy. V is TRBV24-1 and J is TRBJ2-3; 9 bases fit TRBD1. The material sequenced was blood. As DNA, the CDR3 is TGTGCCACCAGTGACACCGGGACAGGGACTTCAGATACGCAGTATTTT. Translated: CATSDTGTGTSDTQYF.